Below, 5 T cell receptor beta chains from the same sample are listed, as sequenced in a study of T cell repertoires in cytomegalovirus infection. TCRdb ran MiXCR on the reads and lists one entry per CDR3 protein. Here the sample spans roughly 220,000 distinct CDR3 sequences, about 38% being singletons. The antigens these receptors bind are not known. The source material was CD8+ T cells from cultured PBMCs, sampled from culture after CMV antigen stimulation. Receptor source: a human donor in good health (CMV status not recorded). Some clones in this sample may be carry-over from other donors' samples.

A few counts support this clonotype. The rearrangement uses TRBV5-4 and TRBJ1-1; D gene ambiguous. Germline assignment: CDR1 SGHNT and CDR2 YYREEE (reference sequence). This CDR3 is 14 amino acids long. V lost 1 base and J 3 bases, leaving 10 bases between the germline ends. The CDR3 reads CASSLTIMDTEAFF. The CDR3 nucleotides are TGTGCCAGCAGCTTGACGATAATGGACACTGAAGCTTTCTTT.

The chain links TRBV7-8 to TRBJ2-7; possible D gene TRBD1, 6 bases. The CDR3 spans 15 residues. Germline CDR1 and CDR2: SGHVS and FQNEAQ. Trimming removed 7 bases from V and 3 bases from J, with 19 bases in between. The CDR3 coding sequence is TGTGCCAGCACGCAGGGGCCTACTAAGGGCTACGAGCAGTACTTC. Translation: CASTQGPTKGYEQYF.

This chain joins TRBV27 and TRBJ2-1; D may be TRBD1 or TRBD2 (6 bases each). The CDR3 consists of 13 residues. CDR1 is MNHEY, CDR2 SMNVEV, per germline (reference sequence). V gave up 0 bases and J gave up 9 bases, with 9 bases separating them. Here the CDR3 reads CASSLSPGAEQFF. The CDR3 DNA is TGTGCCAGCAGTTTATCCCCGGGGGCTGAGCAGTTCTTC.

The chain recombines TRBV27 with TRBJ2-5; TRBD1 is a possible D gene (5 bases). Germline lookup yields CDR1 MNHEY and CDR2 SMNVEV (reference sequence). The CDR3 is made up of 15 amino acids. Trimming left V 1 base short and J 1 base short, with 10 bases between. The CDR3: CASSLFSGSQETQYF. The CDR3 region has the DNA TGTGCCAGCAGTTTATTCTCAGGGTCCCAAGAGACCCAGTACTTC.

The rearrangement uses TRBV7-9 and TRBJ2-5; no clear D. CDR3 length equals 11 residues. V was clipped by 1 base and J by 10 bases, with 7 bases between them. Germline V gene lookup returns CDR1 SEHNR and CDR2 FQNEAQ (reference sequence). CDR3 region: CASSLGTDQYF. Written as DNA, the CDR3 is TGTGCCAGCAGCTTAGGAACTGACCAGTACTTC. The whole variable domain, filled in from reference TRBV7-9 and TRBJ2-5, reads DTGVSQNPRHKITKRGQNVTFRCDPISEHNRLYWYRQTLGQGPEFLTYFQNEAQLEKSRLLSDRFSAERPKGSFSTLEIQRTEQGDSAMYLCASSLGTDQYFGPGTRLLVL.